This T cell receptor beta chain was observed in a study of long-term antiretroviral therapy in people with HIV. This clone showed up just a few times. The samples comprised roughly 0.9-10 million cryopreserved PBMC ahead of DNA extraction. Run at survey level, the immunoSEQ assay was version v3.0. Method: immunoSEQ multiplex PCR; TCRdb's copy keeps in-frame clones and lacks some. The sample has 15,000 to 20,000 clones; approximately 82% are singletons. Germline V lookup: CDR1 SGHAT, CDR2 FQNNGV. Trimming took 5 bases from V and 4 from J; bases not matched to a gene: 3. CDR3 length: 13 residues. The sequence was obtained from a woman aged 45-59 years with HIV. The rearrangement uses TRBV11-2 and TRBJ1-2, with 8 bases matching TRBD1. Specimen: unsorted PBMCs, collected 0.5 years before starting antiretroviral therapy. CDR3 residues: CASSPTGVYGYTF. The CDR3 DNA reads TGTGCCAGCAGCCCGACAGGGGTCTATGGCTACACCTTC.